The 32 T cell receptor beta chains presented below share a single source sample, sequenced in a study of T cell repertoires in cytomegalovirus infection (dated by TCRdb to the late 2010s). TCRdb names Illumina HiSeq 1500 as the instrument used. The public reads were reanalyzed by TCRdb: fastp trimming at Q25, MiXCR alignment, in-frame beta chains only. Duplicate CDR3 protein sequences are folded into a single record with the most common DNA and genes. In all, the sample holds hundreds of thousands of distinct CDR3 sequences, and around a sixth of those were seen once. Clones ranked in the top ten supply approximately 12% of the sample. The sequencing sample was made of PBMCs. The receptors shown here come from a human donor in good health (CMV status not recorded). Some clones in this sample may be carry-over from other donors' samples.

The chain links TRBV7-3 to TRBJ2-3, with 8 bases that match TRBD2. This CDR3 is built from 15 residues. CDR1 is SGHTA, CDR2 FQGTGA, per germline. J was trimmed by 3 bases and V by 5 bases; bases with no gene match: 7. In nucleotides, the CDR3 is TGTGCCAGCAGCCCAGTCGGGGGGGCTACAGATACGCAGTATTTT. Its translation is CASSPVGGATDTQYF. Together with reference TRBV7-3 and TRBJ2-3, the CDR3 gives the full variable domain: GAGVSQTPSNKVTEKGKYVELRCDPISGHTALYWYRQSLGQGPEFLIYFQGTGAADDSGLPNDRFFAVRPEGSVSTLKIQRTERGDSAVYLCASSPVGGATDTQYFGPGTRLTVL.

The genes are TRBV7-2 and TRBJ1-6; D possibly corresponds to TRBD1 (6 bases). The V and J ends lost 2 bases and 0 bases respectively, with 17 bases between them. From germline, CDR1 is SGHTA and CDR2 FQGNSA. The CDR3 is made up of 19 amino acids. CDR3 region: CASSLLPDQGSSYNSPLHF. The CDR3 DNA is TGTGCCAGCAGCTTACTCCCAGATCAGGGGAGCTCCTATAATTCACCCCTCCACTTT.

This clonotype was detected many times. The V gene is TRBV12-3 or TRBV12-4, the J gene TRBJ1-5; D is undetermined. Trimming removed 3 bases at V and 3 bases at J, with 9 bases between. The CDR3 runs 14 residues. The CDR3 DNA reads TGTGCCAGCAGTTTGGATGGCGTCAATCAGCCCCAGCATTTT. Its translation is CASSLDGVNQPQHF.

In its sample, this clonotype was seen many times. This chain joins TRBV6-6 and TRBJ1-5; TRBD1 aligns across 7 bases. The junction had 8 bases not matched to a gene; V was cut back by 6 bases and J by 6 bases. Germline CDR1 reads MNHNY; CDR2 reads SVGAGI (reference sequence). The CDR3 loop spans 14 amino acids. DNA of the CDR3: TGTGCCAGCAGCGATACAGGGGCTGGTCAGCCCCAGCATTTT. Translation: CASSDTGAGQPQHF.

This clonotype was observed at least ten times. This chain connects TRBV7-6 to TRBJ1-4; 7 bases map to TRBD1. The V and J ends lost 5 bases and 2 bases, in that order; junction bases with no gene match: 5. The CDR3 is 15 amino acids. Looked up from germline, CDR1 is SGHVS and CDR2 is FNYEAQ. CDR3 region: CASSPTGVTNEKLFF. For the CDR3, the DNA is TGTGCCAGCAGCCCCACAGGGGTGACTAATGAAAAACTGTTTTTT.

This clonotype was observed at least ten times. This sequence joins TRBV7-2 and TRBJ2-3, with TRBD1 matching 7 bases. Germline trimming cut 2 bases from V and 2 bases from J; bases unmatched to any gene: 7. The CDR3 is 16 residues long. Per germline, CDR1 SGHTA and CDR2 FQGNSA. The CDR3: CASSLRQGGFTDTQYF. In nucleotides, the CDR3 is TGTGCCAGCAGCTTAAGACAAGGGGGCTTCACAGATACGCAGTATTTT. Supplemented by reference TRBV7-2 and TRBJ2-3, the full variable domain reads GAGVSQSPSNKVTEKGKDVELRCDPISGHTALYWYRQSLGQGLEFLIYFQGNSAPDKSGLPSDRFSAERTGGSVSTLTIQRTQQEDSAVYLCASSLRQGGFTDTQYFGPGTRLTVL.

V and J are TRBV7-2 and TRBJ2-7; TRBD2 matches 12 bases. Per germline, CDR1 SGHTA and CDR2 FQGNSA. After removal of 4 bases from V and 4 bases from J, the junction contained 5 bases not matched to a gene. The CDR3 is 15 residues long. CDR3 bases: TGTGCCAGCAGCTCTAAGACTAGCGGGAGTTACGAGCAGTACTTC. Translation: CASSSKTSGSYEQYF.

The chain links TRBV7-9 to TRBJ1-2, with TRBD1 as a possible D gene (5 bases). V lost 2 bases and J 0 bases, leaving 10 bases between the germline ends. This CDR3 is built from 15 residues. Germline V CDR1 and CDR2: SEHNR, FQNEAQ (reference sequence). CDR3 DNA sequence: TGTGCCAGCAGCTTACAGGGTTTGGCTAACTATGGCTACACCTTC. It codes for CASSLQGLANYGYTF.

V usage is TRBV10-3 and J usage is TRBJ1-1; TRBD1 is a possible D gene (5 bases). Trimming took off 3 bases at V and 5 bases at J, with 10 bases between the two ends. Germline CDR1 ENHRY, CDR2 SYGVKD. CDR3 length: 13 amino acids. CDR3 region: CAISDMGRTEAFF. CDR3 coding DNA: TGTGCCATCAGTGATATGGGACGGACTGAAGCTTTCTTT.

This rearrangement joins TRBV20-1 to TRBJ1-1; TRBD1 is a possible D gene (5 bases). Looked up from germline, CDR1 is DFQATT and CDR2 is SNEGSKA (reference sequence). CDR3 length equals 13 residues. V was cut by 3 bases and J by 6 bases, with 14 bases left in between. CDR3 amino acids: CSASSRGGAEAFF. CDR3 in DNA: TGCAGTGCTAGTAGCCGGGGCGGGGCTGAAGCTTTCTTT.

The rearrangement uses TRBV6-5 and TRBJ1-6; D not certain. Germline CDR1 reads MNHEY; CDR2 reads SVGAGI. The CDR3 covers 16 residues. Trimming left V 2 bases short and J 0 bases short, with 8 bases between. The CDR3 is CASSYGAGSYNSPLHF. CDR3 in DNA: TGTGCCAGCAGTTACGGCGCGGGCTCCTATAATTCACCCCTCCACTTT.

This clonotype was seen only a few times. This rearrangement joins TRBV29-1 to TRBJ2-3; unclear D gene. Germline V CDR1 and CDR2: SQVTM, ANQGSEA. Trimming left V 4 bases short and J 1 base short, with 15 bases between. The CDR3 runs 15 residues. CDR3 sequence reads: CSVGPAATRTDTQYF. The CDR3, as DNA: TGCAGCGTTGGCCCAGCAGCGACCCGCACAGATACGCAGTATTTT.

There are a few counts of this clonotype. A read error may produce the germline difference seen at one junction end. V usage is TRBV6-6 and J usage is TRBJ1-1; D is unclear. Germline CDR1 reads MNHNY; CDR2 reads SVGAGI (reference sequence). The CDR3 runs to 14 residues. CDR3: CASSYLVETPEAFF. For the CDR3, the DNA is TGTGCCAGCAGTTACCTTGTCGAAACACCTGAGGCTTTCTTT.

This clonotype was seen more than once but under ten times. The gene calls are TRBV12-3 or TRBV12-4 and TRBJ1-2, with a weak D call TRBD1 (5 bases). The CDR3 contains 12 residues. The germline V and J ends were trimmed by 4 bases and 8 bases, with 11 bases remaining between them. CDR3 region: CASSSGLLGYTF. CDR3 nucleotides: TGTGCCAGCAGTTCGGGACTGCTCGGCTACACCTTC.

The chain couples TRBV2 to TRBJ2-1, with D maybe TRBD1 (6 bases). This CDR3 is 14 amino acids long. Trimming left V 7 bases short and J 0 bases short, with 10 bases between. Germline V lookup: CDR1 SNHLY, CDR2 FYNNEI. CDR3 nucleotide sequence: TGTGCCAGCACCAGGGACAACTCCTACAATGAGCAGTTCTTC. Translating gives CASTRDNSYNEQFF.

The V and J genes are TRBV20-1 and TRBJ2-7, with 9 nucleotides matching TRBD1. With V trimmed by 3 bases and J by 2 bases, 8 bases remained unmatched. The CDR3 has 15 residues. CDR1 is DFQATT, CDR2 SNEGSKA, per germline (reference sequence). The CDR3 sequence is CSASSGQGSPYEQYF. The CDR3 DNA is TGCAGTGCTAGTTCCGGACAGGGGTCCCCCTACGAGCAGTACTTC.

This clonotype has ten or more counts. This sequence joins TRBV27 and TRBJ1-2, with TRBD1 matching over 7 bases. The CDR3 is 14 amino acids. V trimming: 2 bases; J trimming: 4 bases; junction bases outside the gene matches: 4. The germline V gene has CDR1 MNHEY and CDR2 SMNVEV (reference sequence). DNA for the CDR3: TGTGCCAGCAGTTTAGACAGGGACCTCTATGGCTACACCTTC. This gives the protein CASSLDRDLYGYTF.

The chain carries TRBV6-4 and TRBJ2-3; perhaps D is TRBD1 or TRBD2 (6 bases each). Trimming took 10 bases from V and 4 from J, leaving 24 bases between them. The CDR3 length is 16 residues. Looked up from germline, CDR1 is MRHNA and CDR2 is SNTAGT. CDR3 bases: TGTGCCACCACACCCAACGGGGGCCATCCACCAGATACGCAGTATTTT. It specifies CATTPNGGHPPDTQYF.

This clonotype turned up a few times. CDR3 in amino acids: CASSERDLASEQYF. DNA of the CDR3: TGTGCCAGCAGTGAAAGGGACTTAGCTTCCGAGCAGTACTTC. The chain employs TRBV6-1 and TRBJ2-7; perhaps TRBD2 as D (6 bases). V was trimmed by 2 bases and J by 6 bases, leaving 14 bases between them. The length of the CDR3 is 14 residues. Per the germline V gene, CDR1 is MNHNS and CDR2 is SASEGT.

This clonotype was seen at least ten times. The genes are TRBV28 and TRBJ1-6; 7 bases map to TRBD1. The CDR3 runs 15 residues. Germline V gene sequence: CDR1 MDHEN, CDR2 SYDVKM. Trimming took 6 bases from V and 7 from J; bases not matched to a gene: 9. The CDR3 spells CASRYSGTANSPLHF. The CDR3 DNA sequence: TGTGCCAGCAGATACTCCGGGACAGCCAATTCACCCCTCCACTTT.

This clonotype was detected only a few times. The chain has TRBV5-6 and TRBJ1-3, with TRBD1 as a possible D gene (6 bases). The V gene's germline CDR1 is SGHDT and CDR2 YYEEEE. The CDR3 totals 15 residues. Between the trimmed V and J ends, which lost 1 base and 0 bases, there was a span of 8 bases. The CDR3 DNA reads TGTGCCAGCAGCTTGTACAGGGACTCTGGAAACACCATATATTTT. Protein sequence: CASSLYRDSGNTIYF.

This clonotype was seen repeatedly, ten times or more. In DNA, the CDR3 is TGTGCCAGCAGTTTGGCGTCGGCCCAGAATGAGCAGTTCTTC. The encoded protein is CASSLASAQNEQFF. The chain uses TRBV12-3 or TRBV12-4 and TRBJ2-1; D is undetermined. There are 14 residues in the CDR3. V was shortened by 3 bases and J by 7 bases, with 13 bases between the two germline ends.

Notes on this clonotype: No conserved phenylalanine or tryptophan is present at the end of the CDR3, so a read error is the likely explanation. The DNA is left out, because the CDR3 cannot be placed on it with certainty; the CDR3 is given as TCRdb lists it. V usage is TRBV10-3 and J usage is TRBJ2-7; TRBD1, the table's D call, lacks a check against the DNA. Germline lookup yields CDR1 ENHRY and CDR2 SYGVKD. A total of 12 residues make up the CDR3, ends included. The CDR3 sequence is CAISEAGTGEYI.

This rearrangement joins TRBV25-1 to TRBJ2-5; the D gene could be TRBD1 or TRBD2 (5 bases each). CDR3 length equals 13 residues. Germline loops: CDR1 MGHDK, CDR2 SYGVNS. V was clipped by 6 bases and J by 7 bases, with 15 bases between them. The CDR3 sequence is CASRASGAGTQYF. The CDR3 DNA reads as TGTGCCAGCAGAGCGTCCGGGGCAGGGACCCAGTACTTC.

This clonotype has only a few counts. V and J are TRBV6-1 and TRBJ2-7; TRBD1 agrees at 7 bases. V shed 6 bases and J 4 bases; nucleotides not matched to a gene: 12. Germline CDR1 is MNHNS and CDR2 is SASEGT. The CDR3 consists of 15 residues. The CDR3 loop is CASSSPGGSRYEQYF. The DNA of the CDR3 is TGTGCCAGCAGCTCTCCAGGGGGTTCTCGATACGAGCAGTACTTC.

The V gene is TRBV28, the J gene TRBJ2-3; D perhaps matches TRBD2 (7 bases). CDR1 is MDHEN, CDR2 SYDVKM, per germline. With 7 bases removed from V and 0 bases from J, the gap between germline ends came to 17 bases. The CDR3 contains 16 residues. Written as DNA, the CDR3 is TGTGCCAGCACTCACGGGGGGCGGGGAAGCACAGATACGCAGTATTTT. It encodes CASTHGGRGSTDTQYF.

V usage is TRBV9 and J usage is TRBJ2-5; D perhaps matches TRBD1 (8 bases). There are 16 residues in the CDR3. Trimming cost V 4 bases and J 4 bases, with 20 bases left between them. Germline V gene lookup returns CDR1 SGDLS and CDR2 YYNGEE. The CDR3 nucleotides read TGTGCCAGCAGCCCCCGGACAGGGAGGGGAGGAGAGACCCAGTACTTC. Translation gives CASSPRTGRGGETQYF.

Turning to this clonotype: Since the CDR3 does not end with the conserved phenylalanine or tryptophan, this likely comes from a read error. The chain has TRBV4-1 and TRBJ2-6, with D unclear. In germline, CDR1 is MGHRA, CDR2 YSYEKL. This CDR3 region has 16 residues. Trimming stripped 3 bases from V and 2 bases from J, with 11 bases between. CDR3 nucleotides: TGCGCCAGCAGCCATCCTATAGGTCCTGGGGCCAACGTCCTGACTTCC. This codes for CASSHPIGPGANVLTS.

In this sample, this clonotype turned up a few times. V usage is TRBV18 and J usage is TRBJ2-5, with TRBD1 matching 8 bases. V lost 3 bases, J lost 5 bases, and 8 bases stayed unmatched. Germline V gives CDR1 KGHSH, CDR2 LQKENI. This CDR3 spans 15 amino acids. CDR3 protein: CASSPYRDRSETQYF. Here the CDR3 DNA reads TGTGCCAGCTCACCCTACCGGGACAGGTCTGAGACCCAGTACTTC. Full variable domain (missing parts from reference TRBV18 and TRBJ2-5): NAGVMQNPRHLVRRRGQEARLRCSPMKGHSHVYWYRQLPEEGLKFMVYLQKENIIDESGMPKERFSAEFPKEGPSILRIQQVVRGDSAAYFCASSPYRDRSETQYFGPGTRLLVL.

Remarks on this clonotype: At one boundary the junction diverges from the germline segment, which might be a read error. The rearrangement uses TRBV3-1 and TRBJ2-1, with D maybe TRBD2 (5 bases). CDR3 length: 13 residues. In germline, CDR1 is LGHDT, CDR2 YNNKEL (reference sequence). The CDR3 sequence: CASSPDDYDEQFF. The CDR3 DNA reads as TGTGCCAGCAGCCCGGACGACTACGATGAGCAGTTCTTC.

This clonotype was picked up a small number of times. CDR3 residues: CASSPARGNEQFF. As DNA, the CDR3 is TGTGCCAGCAGCCCCGCCCGTGGCAATGAGCAGTTCTTC. This chain joins TRBV11-3 and TRBJ2-1; D gene ambiguous. The V and J ends lost 5 bases and 6 bases respectively, with 11 bases between them. The CDR3 consists of 13 residues. The V gene's germline CDR1 is SGHNT and CDR2 YENEEA.

CDR3 nucleotide sequence: TGTGCCAGCAGCCTGCCCCCCGGGACAGGGAATTACGAGCAGTACTTC. Protein: CASSLPPGTGNYEQYF. This chain links TRBV6-2 or TRBV6-3 with TRBJ2-7; TRBD1 matches 9 bases. The CDR3 runs to 16 residues. Germline-derived CDR1 and CDR2 are MNHEY and SVGEGT. J lost 4 bases, V lost 6 bases, and 13 bases had no gene match.